This T cell receptor beta chain comes out of a study of graft-versus-host responses after intestinal transplantation. Study details: All of the recipients had induction that used anti-thymocyte globulin, then tacrolimus and steroids for approximately 3 years.

The V end was cut by 6 bases, the J end by 2 bases, with 14 bases between. Germline V gene sequence: CDR1 MNHNS, CDR2 SASEGT. The CDR3 length is 14 residues. Here immunoSEQ multiplex PCR was the method, and the copy in TCRdb shows in-frame clones only, minus some. The data hold some 8,200 clones, with roughly four fifths observed a single time. Processing was applied to graft tissue in order to liberate intraepithelial and lamina propria lymphocytes. The sequencing used ileum tissue, collected roughly 230 days after intestinal transplant. The V and J genes are TRBV6-1 and TRBJ2-7; D is perhaps TRBD2 (6 bases). The TCR was taken from a human patient who received an intestinal transplant, so some T cells may come from the graft donor. In DNA, the CDR3 is TGTGCCAGCAGCCCCGGGGACTTCCCCTACGAGCAGTACTTC. Translating gives CASSPGDFPYEQYF.